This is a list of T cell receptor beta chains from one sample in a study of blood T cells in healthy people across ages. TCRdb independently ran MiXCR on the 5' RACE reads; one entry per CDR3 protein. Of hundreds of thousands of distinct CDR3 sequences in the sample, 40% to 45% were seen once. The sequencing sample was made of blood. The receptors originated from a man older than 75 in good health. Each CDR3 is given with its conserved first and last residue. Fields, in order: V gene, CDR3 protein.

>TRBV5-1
CASSPSGGLTTYEQYF
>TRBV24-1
CATSDRTGAGSTDTQYF
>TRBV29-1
CSVVQVWAGEQFF
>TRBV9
CASSVGWTSGDNEQFF
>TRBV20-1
CSAEDRGRLPQHF
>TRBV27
CASSPDSRHSPLHF
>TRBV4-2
CASSQTAGTGIGGQETQYF
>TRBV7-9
CAGSPRTSGGALNEQFF
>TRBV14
CASSRDTTNEKLFF
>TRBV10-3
CAIGDASSIDTQYF
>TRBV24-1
CATSAHRGRNHNTPLHF
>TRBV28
CASSFDEPQHF
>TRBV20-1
CSARFAGGAREQYF
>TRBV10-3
CAISEARPSGTDTQYF
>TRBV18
CASSPSFIQETQYF
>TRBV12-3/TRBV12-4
CASSSAGGANYEQYF